This is a list of T cell receptor beta chains from one sample in a study of regulatory T cells in long-lasting Graves disease. Using its own MiXCR run on the multiplex PCR reads, TCRdb lists one record per CDR3 protein. The repertoire consists of about 420,000 distinct CDR3 sequences, with over 15% occurring once and the leading ten covering 23%. In addition, the sample was reused for a study of T cells in Graves' hyperthyroidism and ophthalmopathy.

The sequenced sample was peripheral blood mononuclear cells (PBMCs), obtained at new diagnosis, from a patient treated with antithyroid drugs. These receptors were collected from a woman aged 18-30 years with Graves disease. The CDR3 runs from the conserved cysteine through the conserved F or W. A D gene is named only where the DNA matches it firmly. Expanded clones get a size class; other rows say once, few or many, or leave the size out.

d_call	j_call	v_call	clone_size	cdr3_nt	cdr3_aa
.	TRBJ2-5	TRBV6-2/TRBV6-3	many	TGTGCCAGCAGTTACGCAGGGTGGGGGACCCAGTACTTC	CASSYAGWGTQYF
TRBD1	TRBJ2-7	TRBV30	few	TGTGCCTGGAGTGCAGGGGGCGTAACCTACGAGCAGTACTTC	CAWSAGGVTYEQYF
.	TRBJ2-1	TRBV11-3	many	TGTGCCAGCAGCTTAGATGGGAATGAGCAGTTCTTC	CASSLDGNEQFF
.	TRBJ1-1	TRBV19	few	TGTGCCAGTAGCCCCCTACAGGGGAACACTGAAGCTTTCTTT	CASSPLQGNTEAFF
TRBD1	TRBJ2-1	TRBV2	few	TGTGCCAGCAGTGAAGGGGGACAGGGGGACAATGAGCAGTTCTTC	CASSEGGQGDNEQFF
TRBD1	TRBJ1-6	TRBV5-1	.	TGCGCCAGCAGCTTGGCCGGCAGGGGGAATTCACCCCTCCACTTT	CASSLAGRGNSPLHF
.	TRBJ1-2	TRBV7-9	few	TGTGCCAGCAGCGTCGAGGCGCACTATGGCTACACCTTC	CASSVEAHYGYTF
.	TRBJ2-1	TRBV20-1	many	TGCAGTGCTAGCCCCAGCGGTTCCTACAATGAGCAGTTCTTC	CSASPSGSYNEQFF
TRBD2	TRBJ2-3	TRBV5-5	.	TGTGCCAGCAGCAATGGACTAGCGGGCCCCACAGTTGATACGCAGTATTTT	CASSNGLAGPTVDTQYF
TRBD1	TRBJ1-2	TRBV5-1	few	TGTGCCAGCAGCTTGACTCTTCTGGGACAGGGGAGCGGCTACACCTTC	CASSLTLLGQGSGYTF
TRBD1	TRBJ2-1	TRBV19	.	TGTGCCAGTAGTACCCTTTGGGACAGGGGACGCAATGAGCAGTTCTTC	CASSTLWDRGRNEQFF
TRBD1	TRBJ1-1	TRBV19	few	TGTGCCAGTAGTATCCCAACCCGGGACAGGGCTGAAACTGAAGCTTTCTTT	CASSIPTRDRAETEAFF
.	TRBJ2-5	TRBV5-8	few	TGTGCCAGCAGCATCATGGGGGGCGGCGAGACCCAGTACTTC	CASSIMGGGETQYF
.	TRBJ1-1	TRBV6-1	few	TGTGCCAGCAGTGCGACAGCGACAAACACTGAAGCTTTCTTT	CASSATATNTEAFF
.	TRBJ2-7	TRBV5-1	many	TGCGCCAGCAGCTTATTGGGTCCTAGCTCCTACGAGCAGTACTTC	CASSLLGPSSYEQYF
.	TRBJ2-7	TRBV3-1	many	TGTGCCAGCAGCCAAGAAGGACACCGCGAGCAGTACTTC	CASSQEGHREQYF
TRBD1	TRBJ1-6	TRBV5-1	few	TGCGCCAGCAGCGAGGACAGGACAAGCTCCTATAATTCACCCCTCCACTTT	CASSEDRTSSYNSPLHF
.	TRBJ2-3	TRBV7-9	.	TGTGCCAGCAGCAGCAGGGACCTTCGGCAAGCAGATACGCAGTATTTT	CASSSRDLRQADTQYF
TRBD1	TRBJ1-1	TRBV29-1	.	TGCAGCGCACAGGGACAGGGTAACACTGGAGCTTTCTTT	CSAQGQGNTGAFF
TRBD2	TRBJ2-3	TRBV27	few	TGTGCCAGCAGGGGAGGATTGGGACTAGCGGGAGGTACAGATACGCAGTATTTT	CASRGGLGLAGGTDTQYF
.	TRBJ2-7	TRBV6-1	many	TGTGCCAGCAGTGTGATCGGAGCCTACGAGCAGTACTTC	CASSVIGAYEQYF
.	TRBJ2-5	TRBV9	many	TGTGCCAGCAGCACGAGGGGAGGGACCCAGTACTTC	CASSTRGGTQYF
.	TRBJ1-5	TRBV18	many	TGTGCCAGCTCACCACTGGATAGCAATCAGCCCCAGCATTTT	CASSPLDSNQPQHF
.	TRBJ2-1	TRBV27	.	TGTGCCAGCAGTCGGTCCCTGGGCAATGAGCAGTTCTTC	CASSRSLGNEQFF
.	TRBJ2-4	TRBV6-2/TRBV6-3	.	TGTGCCAGCGGCTATGTTATGGCCAAAAACATTCAGTACTTC	CASGYVMAKNIQYF
TRBD2	TRBJ2-3	TRBV7-3	.	TGTGCCAGCAGCCCAGCGGGAGTGGGCACAGATACGCAGTATTTT	CASSPAGVGTDTQYF
.	TRBJ1-2	TRBV27	.	TGTGCCAGCAGTTCTCACGGACAGTCCTATGGCTACACCTTC	CASSSHGQSYGYTF
TRBD2	TRBJ2-2	TRBV4-2	.	TGTGCCAGCAGCCAAGATTGGGATAGCGGGAGCATAACCGGGGAGCTGTTTTTT	CASSQDWDSGSITGELFF
.	TRBJ2-7	TRBV3-1	many	TGTGCCAGCAGCCAAGGAAAACTATCAGTCTACGAGCAGTACTTC	CASSQGKLSVYEQYF
TRBD2	TRBJ2-1	TRBV2	many	TGTGCCAGCATGGGGAGCGGGAGGGCCGTCAATGAGCAGTTCTTC	CASMGSGRAVNEQFF
.	TRBJ2-3	TRBV19	.	TGTGCCAGTAGTATAGTGGGAGGAAGCACAGATACGCAGTATTTT	CASSIVGGSTDTQYF
TRBD2	TRBJ2-1	TRBV11-2	many	TGTGCCAGCAGCCGATCTAGCGGGGCCTACAATGAGCAGTTCTTC	CASSRSSGAYNEQFF
.	TRBJ2-1	TRBV29-1	many	TGCAGCGTTGGGCCAGAAATACCAGGAACAAATGAGCAGTTCTTC	CSVGPEIPGTNEQFF
.	TRBJ2-1	TRBV5-1	many	TGCGCCAGCAGCTTGAGTAGAGAATTGCGTGAGCAGTTCTTC	CASSLSRELREQFF
TRBD1	TRBJ2-1	TRBV18	many	TGTGCCAGCTCGTCGACAGGGCCCCTTCTCTCCTACAATGAGCAGTTCTTC	CASSSTGPLLSYNEQFF
TRBD2	TRBJ2-3	TRBV5-1	many	TGCGCCAGCAGAACTAGCGGGGGGGAAGATACGCAGTATTTT	CASRTSGGEDTQYF
.	TRBJ2-3	TRBV2	many	TGTGCCAGCGGTCCCGGATTCCTTGCCACAGATACGCAGTATTTT	CASGPGFLATDTQYF
.	TRBJ2-2	TRBV11-3	few	TGTGCCAGCCGGAGGGGACTCACAACCGGGGAGCTGTTTTTT	CASRRGLTTGELFF
.	TRBJ2-5	TRBV6-2/TRBV6-3	few	TGTGCCAGCGGTTCAGTCCTGGAGACCCAGTACTTC	CASGSVLETQYF
.	TRBJ1-1	TRBV20-1	many	TGCAGTGCTTGGATCAGGGGCACTGAAGCTTTCTTT	CSAWIRGTEAFF
TRBD1	TRBJ1-5	TRBV20-1	many	TGCAGTGCTAGAGAACCCAGGGGGCACGCTCAGCCCCAGCATTTT	CSAREPRGHAQPQHF
TRBD2	TRBJ2-5	TRBV7-9	few	TGTGCCAGCAGCTTAGGTCCTAGCGGACAAGAGACCCAGTACTTC	CASSLGPSGQETQYF
TRBD1	TRBJ2-1	TRBV5-6	.	TGTGCCAGCAGCGTCTGGGAGGGGACAGGGGTCCACAATGAGCAGTTCTTC	CASSVWEGTGVHNEQFF
.	TRBJ2-2	TRBV7-9	many	TGTGCCAGCAGCTTACCACCAGGCGGGGAGCTGTTTTTT	CASSLPPGGELFF
.	TRBJ1-1	TRBV6-5	few	TGTGCCAGCAGTTACCCAGGCGCGGAAACTGAAGCTTTCTTT	CASSYPGAETEAFF
TRBD1	TRBJ2-1	TRBV4-1	.	TGCGCCAGCAGCCAAGATTCCTGGACAGGGGACAATGAGCAGTTCTTC	CASSQDSWTGDNEQFF
TRBD1	TRBJ2-4	TRBV28	many	TGTGCCAGCAGTGTAATACTACAGGGGCGCAAAAACATTCAGTACTTC	CASSVILQGRKNIQYF
.	TRBJ1-2	TRBV6-1	.	TGTGCCAGCAGTCTTTATAAGGGATATGGCTACACCTTC	CASSLYKGYGYTF